The rows below give T cell receptor beta chains drawn from one sample of a study of shared clonotypes between healthy human individuals. Only in-frame clones appear in the TCRdb table, and some are missing; sequencing was by immunoSEQ multiplex PCR. The data show approximately 250,000 clones, 60% to 80% seen once. The sample taken for sequencing was memory CD4+ T cells sorted from blood. These receptors all stem from a man aged 30-40 years in good health. Each CDR3 is given with its conserved first and last residue. Each record gives: D gene, V gene, clone size, J gene, CDR3 protein, CDR3 DNA. D genes are given only for firm matches. Some rows have no size entry. The others give once, few or many, or a class for an expanded clone.

>TRBD2|TRBV7-2|.|TRBJ2-3
CASSRRTSGISADTQYF
TGTGCCAGCAGCCGTAGGACTAGCGGGATTTCAGCAGATACGCAGTATTTT
>.|TRBV5-1|once|TRBJ2-5
CASSLRGSRGGETQYF
TGCGCCAGCAGCTTGCGGGGGTCCCGCGGAGGAGAGACCCAGTACTTC
>.|TRBV5-1|.|TRBJ2-3
CASSLVGTDTQYF
TGCGCCAGCAGCCTGGTGGGCACAGATACGCAGTATTTT
>.|TRBV5-1|few|TRBJ1-2
CASSPGDKGYTF
TGCGCCAGCAGCCCCGGGGATAAGGGCTACACCTTC
>TRBD2|TRBV13|many|TRBJ2-7
CASSSLGLAASYEQYF
TGTGCCAGCAGCTCCCTCGGACTAGCGGCCTCGTACGAGCAGTACTTC
>.|TRBV7-7|.|TRBJ2-2
CASSTRPNTGELFF
TGTGCTAGCAGCACGCGACCGAACACCGGGGAGCTGTTTTTT
>TRBD2|TRBV2|.|TRBJ2-7
CASSTSGRARYEQYF
TGTGCCAGCTCGACTAGCGGGAGGGCCCGCTACGAGCAGTACTTC
>TRBD1|TRBV28|few|TRBJ1-2
CASRPGTVYGYTF
TGTGCCAGCAGGCCAGGGACAGTCTATGGCTACACCTTC
>.|TRBV7-9|.|TRBJ2-7
CASSPQQGIYEQYF
TGTGCCAGCAGTCCCCAGCAGGGGATATACGAGCAGTACTTC
>TRBD2|TRBV5-1|.|TRBJ2-5
CASRPGTIETQYF
TGCGCCAGCAGACCCGGGACTATAGAGACCCAGTACTTC
>TRBD1|TRBV19|few|TRBJ2-5
CASNPRRGETQYF
TGTGCCAGTAACCCACGCAGGGGGGAGACCCAGTACTTC
>TRBD2|TRBV4-3|.|TRBJ2-5
CASSQGRRLAGETQYF
TGCGCCAGCAGCCAGGGGCGACGGCTAGCGGGAGAGACCCAGTACTTC
>.|TRBV19|.|TRBJ2-1
CASSITGGNTWSYNEQFF
TGTGCCAGTAGTATCACCGGGGGCAATACTTGGTCCTACAATGAGCAGTTCTTC
>.|TRBV7-9|many|TRBJ2-1
CASSLPIRVNEQFF
TGTGCCAGCAGCTTACCGATCAGAGTCAATGAGCAGTTCTTC
>.|TRBV27|.|TRBJ1-2
CASSFQGLAGYTF
TGTGCCAGCAGTTTTCAGGGGTTGGCTGGCTACACCTTC
>.|TRBV11-2|once|TRBJ2-5
CASSLGRAGNQETQYF
TGTGCCAGCAGCTTAGGGCGGGCAGGGAACCAAGAGACCCAGTACTTC
>.|TRBV2|many|TRBJ2-7
CASSDRWRHEQYF
TGTGCCAGCAGTGATCGGTGGCGGCACGAGCAGTACTTC
>.|TRBV5-1|.|TRBJ2-3
CASTERAGTDTQYF
TGCGCCAGCACCGAGCGGGCAGGCACAGATACGCAGTATTTT
>.|TRBV9|.|TRBJ2-5
CASSVTVRPELQETQYF
TGTGCCAGCAGCGTAACCGTCCGGCCAGAGCTTCAAGAGACCCAGTACTTC
>TRBD1|TRBV2|.|TRBJ2-7
CATNPTGGPYEQYF
TGTGCCACCAATCCGACAGGGGGGCCCTACGAGCAGTACTTC
>.|TRBV5-6|.|TRBJ2-3
CASSLFASTDTQYF
TGTGCCAGCAGCTTGTTTGCAAGCACAGATACGCAGTATTTT
>.|TRBV5-1|few|TRBJ2-5
CASSLFDSEETQYF
TGCGCCAGCAGCTTGTTTGACAGCGAAGAGACCCAGTACTTC
>.|TRBV10-2|.|TRBJ1-5
CASSVWQGRNQPQHF
TGCGCCAGCAGTGTATGGCAGGGGCGCAATCAGCCCCAGCATTTT
>TRBD1|TRBV5-1|.|TRBJ1-4
CASSIGQGKNEKLFF
TGCGCCAGCAGCATAGGACAGGGCAAAAATGAAAAACTGTTTTTT
>TRBD2|TRBV7-6|.|TRBJ2-3
CASSLLPIVAGADTQYF
TGTGCCAGCAGTTTACTCCCAATAGTAGCGGGAGCAGATACGCAGTATTTT
>.|TRBV2|.|TRBJ2-1
CASSGNSNNYNEQFF
TGTGCCAGCTCGGGGAATTCGAATAATTACAATGAGCAGTTCTTC
>.|TRBV29-1|.|TRBJ2-3
CSVHHTDTQYF
TGCAGCGTTCATCACACAGATACGCAGTATTTT